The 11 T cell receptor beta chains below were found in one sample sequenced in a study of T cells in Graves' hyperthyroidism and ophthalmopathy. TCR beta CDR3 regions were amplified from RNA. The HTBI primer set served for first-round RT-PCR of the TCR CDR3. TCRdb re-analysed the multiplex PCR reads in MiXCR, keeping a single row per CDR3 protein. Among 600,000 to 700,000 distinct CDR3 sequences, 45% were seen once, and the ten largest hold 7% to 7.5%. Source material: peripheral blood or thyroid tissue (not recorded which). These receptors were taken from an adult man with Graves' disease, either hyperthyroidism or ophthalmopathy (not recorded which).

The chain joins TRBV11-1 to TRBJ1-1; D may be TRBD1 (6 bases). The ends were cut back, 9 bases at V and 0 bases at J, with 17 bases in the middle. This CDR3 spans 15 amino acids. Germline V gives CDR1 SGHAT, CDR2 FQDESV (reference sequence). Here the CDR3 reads CASSAPTGMNTEAFF. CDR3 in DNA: TGTGCCAGTAGTGCCCCTACAGGGATGAACACTGAAGCTTTCTTT. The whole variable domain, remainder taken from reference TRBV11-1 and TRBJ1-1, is EAEVAQSPRYKITEKSQAVAFWCDPISGHATLYWYRQILGQGPELLVQFQDESVVDDSQLPKDRFSAERLKGVDSTLKIQPAELGDSAMYLCASSAPTGMNTEAFFGQGTRLTVV.

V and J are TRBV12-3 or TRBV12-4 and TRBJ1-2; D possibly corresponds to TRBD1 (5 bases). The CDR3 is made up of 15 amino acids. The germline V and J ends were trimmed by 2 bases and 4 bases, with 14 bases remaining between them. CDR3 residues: CASSLTRGGAYGYTF. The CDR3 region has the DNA TGTGCCAGCAGTTTAACCCGCGGAGGGGCCTATGGCTACACCTTC.

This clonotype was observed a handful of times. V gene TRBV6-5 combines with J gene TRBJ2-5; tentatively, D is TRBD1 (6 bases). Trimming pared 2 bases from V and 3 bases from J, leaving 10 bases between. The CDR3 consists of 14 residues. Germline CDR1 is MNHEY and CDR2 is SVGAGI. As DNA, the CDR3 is TGTGCCAGCAGTTACCGACAGGAGAAAGAGACCCAGTACTTC. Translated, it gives CASSYRQEKETQYF.

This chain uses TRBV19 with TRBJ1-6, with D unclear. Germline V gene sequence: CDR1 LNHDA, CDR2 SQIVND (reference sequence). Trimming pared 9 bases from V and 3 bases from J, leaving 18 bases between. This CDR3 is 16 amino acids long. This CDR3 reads CASSRARVDYNSPLHF. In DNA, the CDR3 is TGTGCCAGCTCGCGTGCTAGGGTGGACTATAATTCACCCCTCCACTTT.

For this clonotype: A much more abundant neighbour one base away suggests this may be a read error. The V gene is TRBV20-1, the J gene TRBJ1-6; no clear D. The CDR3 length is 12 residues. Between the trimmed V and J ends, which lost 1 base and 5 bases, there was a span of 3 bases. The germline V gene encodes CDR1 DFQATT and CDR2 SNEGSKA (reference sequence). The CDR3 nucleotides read TGCAGTGCTAGAGGGAATAATTCACCCCTCCACTTT. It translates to CSARGNNSPLHF.

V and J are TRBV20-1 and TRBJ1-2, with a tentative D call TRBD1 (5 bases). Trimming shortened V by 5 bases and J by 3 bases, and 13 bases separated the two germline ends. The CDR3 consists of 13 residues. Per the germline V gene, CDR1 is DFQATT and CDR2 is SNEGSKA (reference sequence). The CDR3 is CSAENRNYYGYTF. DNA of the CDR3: TGCAGTGCTGAAAACAGGAACTACTATGGCTACACCTTC.

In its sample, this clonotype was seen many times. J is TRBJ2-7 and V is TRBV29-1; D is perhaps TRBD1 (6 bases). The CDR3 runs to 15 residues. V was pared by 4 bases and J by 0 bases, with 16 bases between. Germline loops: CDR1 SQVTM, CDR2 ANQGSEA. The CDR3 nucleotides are TGCAGCGTTGTGGCAGGGGCAGGGAGCTCCTACGAGCAGTACTTC. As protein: CSVVAGAGSSYEQYF.

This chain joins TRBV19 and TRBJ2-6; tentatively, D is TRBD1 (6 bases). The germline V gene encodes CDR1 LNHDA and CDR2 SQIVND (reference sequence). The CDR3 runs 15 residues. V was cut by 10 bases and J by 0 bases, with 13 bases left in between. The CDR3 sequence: CATTGPLSGANVLTF. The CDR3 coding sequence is TGTGCCACGACAGGACCCCTCTCTGGGGCCAACGTCCTGACTTTC. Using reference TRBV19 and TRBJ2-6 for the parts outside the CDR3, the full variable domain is DGGITQSPKYLFRKEGQNVTLSCEQNLNHDAMYWYRQDPGQGLRLIYYSQIVNDFQKGDIAEGYSVSREKKESFPLTVTSAQKNPTAFYLCATTGPLSGANVLTFGAGSRLTVL.

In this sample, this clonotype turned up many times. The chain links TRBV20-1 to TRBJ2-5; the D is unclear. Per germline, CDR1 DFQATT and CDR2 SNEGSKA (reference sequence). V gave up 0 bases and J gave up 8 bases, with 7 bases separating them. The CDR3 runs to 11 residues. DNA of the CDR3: TGCAGTGCTAGAGAAGGGCCAACCCAGTACTTC. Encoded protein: CSAREGPTQYF.

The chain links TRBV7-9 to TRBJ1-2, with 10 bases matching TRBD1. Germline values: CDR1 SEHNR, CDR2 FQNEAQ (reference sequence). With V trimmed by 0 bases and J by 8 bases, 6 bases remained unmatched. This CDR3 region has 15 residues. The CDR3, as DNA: TGTGCCAGCAGCTTAGCGTCGGGGACAGGGGAGGGCTACACCTTC. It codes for CASSLASGTGEGYTF.

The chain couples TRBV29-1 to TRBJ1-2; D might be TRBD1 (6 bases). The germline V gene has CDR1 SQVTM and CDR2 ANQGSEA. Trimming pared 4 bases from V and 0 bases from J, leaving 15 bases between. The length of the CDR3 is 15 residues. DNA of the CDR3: TGCAGCGTTGCTCCATCTGGACAGACTAACTATGGCTACACCTTC. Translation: CSVAPSGQTNYGYTF.